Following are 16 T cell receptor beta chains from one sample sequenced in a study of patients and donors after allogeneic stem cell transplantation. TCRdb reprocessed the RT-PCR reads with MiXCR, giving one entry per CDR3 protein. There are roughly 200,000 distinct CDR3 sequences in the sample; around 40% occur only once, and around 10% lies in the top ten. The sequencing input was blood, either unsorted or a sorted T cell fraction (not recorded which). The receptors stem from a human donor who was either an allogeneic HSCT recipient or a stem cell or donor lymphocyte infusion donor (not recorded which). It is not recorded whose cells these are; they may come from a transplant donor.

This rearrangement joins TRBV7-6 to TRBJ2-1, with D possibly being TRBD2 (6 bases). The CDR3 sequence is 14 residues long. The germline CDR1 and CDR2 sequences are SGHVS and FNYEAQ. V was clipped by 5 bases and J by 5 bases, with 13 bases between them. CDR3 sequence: CASSLRGGNNEQFF. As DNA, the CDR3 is TGTGCCAGCAGCCTTAGGGGAGGAAACAATGAGCAGTTCTTC.

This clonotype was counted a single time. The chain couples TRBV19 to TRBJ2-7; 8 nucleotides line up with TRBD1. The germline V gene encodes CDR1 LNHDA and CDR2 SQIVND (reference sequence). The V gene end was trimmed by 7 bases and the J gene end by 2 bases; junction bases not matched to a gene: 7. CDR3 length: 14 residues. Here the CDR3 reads CASNAGTGAYEQYF. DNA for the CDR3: TGTGCCAGTAACGCCGGGACAGGTGCCTACGAGCAGTACTTC.

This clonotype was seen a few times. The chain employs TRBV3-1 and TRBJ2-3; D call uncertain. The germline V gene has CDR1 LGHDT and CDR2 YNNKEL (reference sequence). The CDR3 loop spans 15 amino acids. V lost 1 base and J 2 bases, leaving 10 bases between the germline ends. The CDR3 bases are TGTGCCAGCAGCCAAGCGGCCCCCGTCACAGATACGCAGTATTTT. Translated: CASSQAAPVTDTQYF.

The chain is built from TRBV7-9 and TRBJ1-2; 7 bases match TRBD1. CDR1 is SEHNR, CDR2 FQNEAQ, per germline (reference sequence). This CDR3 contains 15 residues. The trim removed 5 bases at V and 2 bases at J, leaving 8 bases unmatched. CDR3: CASSPLLGGNYGYTF. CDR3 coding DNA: TGTGCCAGCAGCCCGTTGCTAGGGGGCAACTATGGCTACACCTTC.

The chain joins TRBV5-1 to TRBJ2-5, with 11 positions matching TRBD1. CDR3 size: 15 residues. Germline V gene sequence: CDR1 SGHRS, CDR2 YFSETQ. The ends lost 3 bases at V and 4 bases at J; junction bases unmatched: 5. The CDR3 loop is CASSSTGTGGETQYF. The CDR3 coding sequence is TGCGCCAGCAGCTCCACCGGGACAGGGGGAGAGACCCAGTACTTC.

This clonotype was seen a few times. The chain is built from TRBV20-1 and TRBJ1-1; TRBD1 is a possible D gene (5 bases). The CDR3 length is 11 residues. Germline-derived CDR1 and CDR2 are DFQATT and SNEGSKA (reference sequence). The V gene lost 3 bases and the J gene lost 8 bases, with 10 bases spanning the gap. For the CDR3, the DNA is TGCAGTGCTAGGGAGACAGAAGAAGCTTTCTTT. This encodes CSARETEEAFF.

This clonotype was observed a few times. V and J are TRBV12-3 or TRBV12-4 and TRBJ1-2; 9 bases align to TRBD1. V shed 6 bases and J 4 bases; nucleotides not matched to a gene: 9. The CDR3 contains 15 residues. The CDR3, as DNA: TGTGCCAGCAGCGGGACAGGGAGGGACTCCTATGGCTACACCTTC. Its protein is CASSGTGRDSYGYTF.

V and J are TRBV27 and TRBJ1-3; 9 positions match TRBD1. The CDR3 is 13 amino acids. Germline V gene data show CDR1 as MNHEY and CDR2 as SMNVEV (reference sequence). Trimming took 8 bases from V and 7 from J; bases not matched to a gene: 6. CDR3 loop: CASSGTGMNTIYF. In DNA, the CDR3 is TGTGCCAGCTCCGGGACAGGGATGAACACCATATATTTT.

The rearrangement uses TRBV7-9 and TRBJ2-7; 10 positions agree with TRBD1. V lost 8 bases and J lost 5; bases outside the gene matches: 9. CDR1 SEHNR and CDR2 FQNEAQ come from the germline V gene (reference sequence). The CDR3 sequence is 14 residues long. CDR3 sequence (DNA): TGTGCCAGCCGGCCCGACAGGGGGCAAGACGAGCAGTACTTC. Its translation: CASRPDRGQDEQYF.

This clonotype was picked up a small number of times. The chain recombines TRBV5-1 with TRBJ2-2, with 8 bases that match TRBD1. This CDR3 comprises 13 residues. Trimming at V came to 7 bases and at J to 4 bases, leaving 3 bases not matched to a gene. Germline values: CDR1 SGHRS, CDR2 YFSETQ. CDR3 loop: CASGQGSTGELFF. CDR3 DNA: TGCGCCAGCGGACAGGGTAGCACCGGGGAGCTGTTTTTT.

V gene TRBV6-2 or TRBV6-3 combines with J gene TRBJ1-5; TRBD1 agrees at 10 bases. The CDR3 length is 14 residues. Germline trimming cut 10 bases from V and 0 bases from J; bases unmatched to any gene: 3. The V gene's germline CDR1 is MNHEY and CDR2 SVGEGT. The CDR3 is CATGTGVSNQPQHF. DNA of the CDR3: TGTGCCACCGGGACAGGGGTTAGCAATCAGCCCCAGCATTTT.

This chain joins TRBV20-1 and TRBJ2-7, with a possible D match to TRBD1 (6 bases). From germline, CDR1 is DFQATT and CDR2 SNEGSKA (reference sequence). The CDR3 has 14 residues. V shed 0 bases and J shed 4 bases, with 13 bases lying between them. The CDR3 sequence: CSARDWTELYEQYF. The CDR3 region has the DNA TGCAGTGCTAGAGATTGGACAGAGTTATACGAGCAGTACTTC.

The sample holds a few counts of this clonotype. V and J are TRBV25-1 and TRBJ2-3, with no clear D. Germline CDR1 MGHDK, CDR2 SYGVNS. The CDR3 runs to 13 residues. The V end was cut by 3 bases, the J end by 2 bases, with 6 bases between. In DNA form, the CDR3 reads TGTGCCAGCAGTGACACGTACACAGATACGCAGTATTTT. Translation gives CASSDTYTDTQYF.

DNA of the CDR3: TGTGCCAGCAGCCCCCGACACGGAGATGGGGATGGCTACACCTTC. It is translated as CASSPRHGDGDGYTF. The V gene is TRBV4-2, the J gene TRBJ1-2; no clear D. The CDR3 has 15 amino acids. The ends were cut back, 4 bases at V and 6 bases at J, with 18 bases in the middle. Germline CDR1 LGHNA, CDR2 YNFKEQ.

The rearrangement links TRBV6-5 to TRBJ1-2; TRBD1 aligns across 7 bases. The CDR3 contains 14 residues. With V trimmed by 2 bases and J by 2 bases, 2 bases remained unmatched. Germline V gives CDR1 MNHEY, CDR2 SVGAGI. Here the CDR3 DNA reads TGTGCCAGCAGTTACCTGACAGGGAACTATGGCTACACCTTC. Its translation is CASSYLTGNYGYTF.

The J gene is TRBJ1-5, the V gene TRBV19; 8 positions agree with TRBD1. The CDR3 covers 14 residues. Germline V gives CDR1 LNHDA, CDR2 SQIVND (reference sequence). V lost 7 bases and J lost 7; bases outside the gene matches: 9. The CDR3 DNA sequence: TGTGCCAGTACCAGGGACAGGTCCTGGCAGCCCCAGCATTTT. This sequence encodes CASTRDRSWQPQHF. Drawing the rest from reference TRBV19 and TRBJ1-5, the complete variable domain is DGGITQSPKYLFRKEGQNVTLSCEQNLNHDAMYWYRQDPGQGLRLIYYSQIVNDFQKGDIAEGYSVSREKKESFPLTVTSAQKNPTAFYLCASTRDRSWQPQHFGDGTRLSIL.